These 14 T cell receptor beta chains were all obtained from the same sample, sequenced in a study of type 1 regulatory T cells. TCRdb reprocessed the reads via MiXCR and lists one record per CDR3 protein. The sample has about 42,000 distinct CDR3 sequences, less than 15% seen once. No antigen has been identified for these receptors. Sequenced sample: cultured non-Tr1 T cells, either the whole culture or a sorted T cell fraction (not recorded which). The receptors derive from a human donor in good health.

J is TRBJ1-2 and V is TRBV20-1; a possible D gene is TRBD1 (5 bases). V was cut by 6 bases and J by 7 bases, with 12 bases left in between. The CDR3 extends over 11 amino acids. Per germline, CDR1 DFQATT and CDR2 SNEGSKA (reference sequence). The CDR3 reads CSAQSGIGYTF. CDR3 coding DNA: TGCAGTGCGCAATCAGGGATTGGCTACACCTTC.

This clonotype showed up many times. CDR3 sequence (DNA): TGTGCCAGCAGCCATGATGTGAGGGGCTACACCTTC. Encoded protein: CASSHDVRGYTF. The chain combines TRBV3-1 with TRBJ1-2; D is uncertain. The CDR3 length is 12 residues. V was cut by 3 bases and J by 8 bases, with 10 bases left in between. Per the germline V gene, CDR1 is LGHDT and CDR2 is YNNKEL (reference sequence). The variable domain in full, completed from reference TRBV3-1 and TRBJ1-2, reads DTAVSQTPKYLVTQMGNDKSIKCEQNLGHDTMYWYKQDSKKFLKIMFSYNNKELIINETVPNRFSPKSPDKAHLNLHINSLELGDSAVYFCASSHDVRGYTFGSGTRLTVV.

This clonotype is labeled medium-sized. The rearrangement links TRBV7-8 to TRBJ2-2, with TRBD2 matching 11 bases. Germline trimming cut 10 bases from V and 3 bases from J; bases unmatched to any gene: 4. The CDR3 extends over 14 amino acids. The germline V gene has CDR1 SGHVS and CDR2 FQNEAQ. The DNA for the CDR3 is TGTGCCATTAGCGGGAGGGCCTACACCGGGGAGCTGTTTTTT. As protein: CAISGRAYTGELFF.

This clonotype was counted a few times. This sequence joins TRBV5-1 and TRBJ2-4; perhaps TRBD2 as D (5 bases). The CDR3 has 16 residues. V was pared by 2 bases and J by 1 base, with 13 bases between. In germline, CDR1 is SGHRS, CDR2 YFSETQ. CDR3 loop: CASSFSGSGAKNIQYF. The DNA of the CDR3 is TGCGCCAGCAGCTTCAGTGGGAGTGGGGCCAAAAACATTCAGTACTTC. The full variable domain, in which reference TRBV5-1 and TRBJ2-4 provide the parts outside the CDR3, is KAGVTQTPRYLIKTRGQQVTLSCSPISGHRSVSWYQQTPGQGLQFLFEYFSETQRNKGNFPGRFSGRQFSNSRSEMNVSTLELGDSALYLCASSFSGSGAKNIQYFGAGTRLSVL.

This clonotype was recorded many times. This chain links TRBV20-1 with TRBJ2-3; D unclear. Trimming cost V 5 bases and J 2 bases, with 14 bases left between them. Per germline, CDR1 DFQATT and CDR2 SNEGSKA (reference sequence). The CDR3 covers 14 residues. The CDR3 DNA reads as TGCAGTGCTCCTCGGTTGCGGTCCACAGATACGCAGTATTTT. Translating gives CSAPRLRSTDTQYF.

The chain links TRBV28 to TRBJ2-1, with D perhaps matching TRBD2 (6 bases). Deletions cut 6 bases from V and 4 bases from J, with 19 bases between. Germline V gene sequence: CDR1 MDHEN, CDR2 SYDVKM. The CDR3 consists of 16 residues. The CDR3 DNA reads TGTGCCAGCAGCCCACCTCGAGCGGGCGATTACAATGAGCAGTTCTTC. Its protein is CASSPPRAGDYNEQFF.

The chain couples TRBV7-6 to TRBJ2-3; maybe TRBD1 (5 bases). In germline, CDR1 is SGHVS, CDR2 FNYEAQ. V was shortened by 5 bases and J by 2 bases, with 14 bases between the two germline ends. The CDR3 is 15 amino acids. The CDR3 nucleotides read TGTGCCAGCAGCGCCCGACAGAATTTCACAGATACGCAGTATTTT. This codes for CASSARQNFTDTQYF.

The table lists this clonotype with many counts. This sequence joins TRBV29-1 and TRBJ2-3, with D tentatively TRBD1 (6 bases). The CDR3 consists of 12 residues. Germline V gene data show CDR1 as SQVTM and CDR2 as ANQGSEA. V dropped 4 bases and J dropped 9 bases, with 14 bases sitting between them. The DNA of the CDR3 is TGCAGCGTTGGCGAGGGGGTGGGCACGCAGTATTTT. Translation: CSVGEGVGTQYF.

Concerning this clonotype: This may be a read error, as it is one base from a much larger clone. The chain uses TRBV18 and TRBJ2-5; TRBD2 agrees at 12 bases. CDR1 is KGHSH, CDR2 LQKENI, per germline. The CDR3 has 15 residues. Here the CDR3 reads CTSSPLAGGQETQYF. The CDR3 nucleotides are TGTACCAGCTCACCACTAGCGGGAGGCCAAGAGACCCAGTACTTC.

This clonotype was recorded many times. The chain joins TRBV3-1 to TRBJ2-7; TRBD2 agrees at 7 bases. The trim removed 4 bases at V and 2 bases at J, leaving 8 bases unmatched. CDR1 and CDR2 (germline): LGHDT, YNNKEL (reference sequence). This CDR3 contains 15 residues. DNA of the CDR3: TGTGCCAGCAGCCCTAAGCGGGACCAACCCTACGAGCAGTACTTC. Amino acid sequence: CASSPKRDQPYEQYF.

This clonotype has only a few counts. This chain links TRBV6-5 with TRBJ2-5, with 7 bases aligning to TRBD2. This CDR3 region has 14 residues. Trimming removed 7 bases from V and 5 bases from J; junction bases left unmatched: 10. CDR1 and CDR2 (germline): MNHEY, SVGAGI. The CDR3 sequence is CASTPHGGRETQYF. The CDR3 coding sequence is TGTGCCAGCACCCCCCACGGGGGGAGGGAGACCCAGTACTTC.

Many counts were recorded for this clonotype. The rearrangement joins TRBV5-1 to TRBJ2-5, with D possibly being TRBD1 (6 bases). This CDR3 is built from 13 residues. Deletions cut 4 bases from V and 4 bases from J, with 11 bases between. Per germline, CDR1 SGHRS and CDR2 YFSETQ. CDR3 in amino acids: CASSNRVGETQYF. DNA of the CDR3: TGCGCCAGCAGCAACAGGGTTGGAGAGACCCAGTACTTC.

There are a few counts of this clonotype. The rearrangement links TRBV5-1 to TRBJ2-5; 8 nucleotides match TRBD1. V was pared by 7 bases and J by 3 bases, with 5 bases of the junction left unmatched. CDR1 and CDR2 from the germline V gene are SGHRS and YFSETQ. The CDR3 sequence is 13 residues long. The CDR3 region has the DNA TGCGCCAGCCGACAGGGGCGGGAAGAGACCCAGTACTTC. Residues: CASRQGREETQYF.

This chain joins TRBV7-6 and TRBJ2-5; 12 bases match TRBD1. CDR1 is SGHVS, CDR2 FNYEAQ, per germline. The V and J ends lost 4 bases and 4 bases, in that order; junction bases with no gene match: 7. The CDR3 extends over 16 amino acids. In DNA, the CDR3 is TGTGCCAGCAGCTCTCGGCGGGACAGGGGGCGAGAGACCCAGTACTTC. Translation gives CASSSRRDRGRETQYF.